This T cell receptor beta chain was recorded in a study of tissue-resident memory T cells in lung cancer (dated by TCRdb to between 2019 and 2020). Concerning the study at large: TCR beta-chain sequencing compared paired tumor TRM and tumor non-TRM populations from about nine lung cancer patients. Results the study describes overall, beyond this receptor: A significantly more restricted TCR repertoire was observed in tumor TRM cells than in tumor non-TRM cells, as reflected by lower Shannon-Wiener and inverse Simpson diversity. Expanded clonotypes were found to constitute 65% to 75% of tumor TRM repertoires on average, compared with about 57% of tumor non-TRM repertoires.

About this clonotype itself: Its antigen remains undetermined. With only one base between it and a far larger clone, this is likely a read error.

Using a BD FACSAria-II, CD8+ T cells were sorted according to CD103 expression straight into ice-cold TRIzol LS reagent. Freshly resected lung tumor tissue was obtained at surgical resection. After Fc receptor blocking, fresh cells were stained for CD45, CD4, CD3, CD8A and CD103, and DAPI was used to tell live cells from dead cells. Total RNA was purified from sorted CD103+ and CD103- CD8+ T cells using a miRNeasy kit. CD103 expression was used to sort tumor-infiltrating CD8+ cytotoxic T cells, separating tissue-resident memory (TRM) cells from non-TRM cells. Patients with treatment-naive lung cancer were used as donors. Upon referral, patients with respiratory malignancies who were newly diagnosed and untreated were recruited prospectively. TCRdb names Illumina MiSeq as the instrument used. Unique molecular identifiers were built into the TCR sequencing libraries, which were indexed using TruSeq single indexes. Per the authors' processing: With default settings for both tools, TCR reads were mapped and error-corrected using MIGEC v1.2.7 and then analyzed using VDJtools v1.1.7. Shannon-Wiener and inverse Simpson indices were computed in VDJtools to quantify repertoire diversity. A TCRbeta clonotype was considered expanded if the clonotype met a frequency threshold of at least three. Wilcoxon rank-sum tests across more than 9 patients were used for the statistical comparisons of TCR diversity between tumor TRM and non-TRM populations. TCRdb cleaned the public reads at Q25 with fastp, built clones with MiXCR and kept in-frame beta chains. CDR3 protein sequences are deduplicated, and each keeps its most common genes and DNA. TCRdb's processing, not the authors', yielded these V and J calls. This sample comprises several hundred distinct CDR3 sequences, around 17% of them detected only once. The ten most abundant clones make up more than 40% of the sample.

Sequenced sample: CD103- CD8+ T cells from lung tumor tissue. What the cell subset or site label conveys for this sample: non-TRM CD8+ CTLs. The source is a human donor with treatment-naive lung cancer (subtype not recorded).

The DNA is TGTGCCAGCAGCTTATTTTCGAGGGGAGACATTCAGTTCTTC. This yields the protein CASSLFSRGDIQFF. The V gene is TRBV7-9 and the J gene is TRBJ2-1; the D segment may tentatively be TRBD1 or TRBD2, each giving 5 matched bases. V is clipped by 2 bases and J by 13 bases, and the sequence between their germline boundaries is 18 bases long. The CDR3 holds 14 amino acids from the cysteine to the phenylalanine. Only the CDR3 region is kept as DNA, spanning 42 bases read in frame from base 1. CDR1 and CDR2, looked up from the germline V gene (reference sequence), are SEHNR and FQNEAQ.